The sample holds a few counts of the clone carrying this T cell receptor beta chain. In the same sample, other DNA sequences code for this CDR3. The data belong to a study of blood T cell repertoires in COVID-19. Study background: There were acute and convalescent COVID-19 samples, and they came from the United States, Italy and Spain.

Repertoires were generated with immunoSEQ multiplex PCR, while TCRdb's copy carries only in-frame clones and drops some. Among tens of thousands of clones listed, about 86% were seen once. Those enrolled in Seattle joined during active infection and were followed longitudinally afterward. Germline V CDR1 and CDR2: MGHDK, SYGVNS. This CDR3 has 15 residues. The V gene end was trimmed by 4 bases and the J gene end by 2 bases; junction bases not matched to a gene: 3. V usage is TRBV25-1 and J usage is TRBJ1-4, with 8 bases identical to TRBD1. Sequencing was done on a sample of peripheral blood. The sequence was collected from a middle-aged man with COVID-19, enrolled during active disease. CDR3 DNA: TGTGCCAGCAGTGCGTGGACAGGGACTAATGAAAAACTGTTTTTT. This codes for CASSAWTGTNEKLFF.